This T cell receptor (beta chain) is drawn from a study of neurological immune-mediated disorders (dated by TCRdb to between 2018 and 2021). In the study overall: Among the approximately 35 multiple sclerosis patients, relapsing-remitting MS accounted for some 30 and secondary progressive MS accounted for 3. Peripheral blood TCR-beta repertoires from HTLV-I-associated myelopathy (HAM/TSP) patients, multiple sclerosis patients and healthy controls were compared by UMI-based sequencing. Longitudinal samples, technical triplicates and paired sorted CD4+ and CD8+ T-cell subsets, alongside PBMC samples, were included among the 106 TCR-beta libraries. The cohort comprised about 70 subjects: about 15 HAM/TSP patients, some 35 multiple sclerosis patients and approximately 20 healthy controls. What the study reported, not specific to this receptor: No clinical or MRI features were associated with the MS cluster, and the authors said that larger cohorts are needed. In a phylogenetic analysis, the repertoires of 18 out of 34 MS patients fell into a single cluster of related CDR3 sequences, pointing to a possible signature at the repertoire level. TCR clonal expansion was highest in HAM/TSP patients and lowest in MS patients, with MS patients falling below even healthy controls. No identical CDR3 amino acid sequences were found to be shared among expanded clones across subjects, suggesting that TCR-beta repertoires were private in all groups.

Trimming accounts for 0 bases at V and 7 bases at J, while the number of junction bases matched to no gene is 11. CDR1 SGHAT and CDR2 FQNNGV are derived from the germline V gene. CDR3 length: 17 amino acids, cysteine to phenylalanine. Just the 51-base CDR3 DNA is kept, in frame starting at base 1. For the unsorted PBMC libraries, 2 million PBMCs were stored in RNAlater at -80 degrees C until RNA extraction and were used to generate the libraries. Multiple sclerosis patients were enrolled in a US clinical protocol evaluating disease progression by magnetic resonance imaging. PBMCs were separated from peripheral blood using Ficoll-Hypaque density gradient centrifugation and then cryopreserved in liquid nitrogen. In this sample, this clonotype turned up a few times. Its target antigen remains unknown. No base qualities exist here, and no much larger clone lies one base off it. cDNA was synthesized by template-switch 5'RACE using a primer with a 10-nucleotide random unique molecular identifier that tagged each TCR transcript. Over 170 million TCR-beta sequences, covering 15-18 subjects, were produced in each sequencing run. Total RNA was extracted with the RNeasy kit. TCR-beta VDJ regions were amplified with primers for the TCR constant region and the 5'RACE anchor, using the KAPA Real-time Library Amplification kit. A first PCR added sample indexes and Illumina adaptors, after which a second PCR increased the library yield. After Ampure bead purification, the roughly 650 bp TCR product was size-selected on a 2% E-gel SizeSelection system. Before pooling, libraries had their quality checked on a Bioanalyzer, their concentration measured with Qubit, and their quantity determined with the Kapa Library Quantification kit. Libraries were sequenced paired-end 2 x 150 bp on an Illumina HiSeq 2500. To increase sequence diversity, about 25-30% phiX was spiked into each library pool. The published analysis was carried out like this. The quality-filtered reads were processed with the UMI-based MiGEC pipeline, whose error correction step removed more than 75% of the raw TCR sequences. IMGT germline references were used for aligning VDJ genes, and each clonotype was defined as a unique CDR3 amino acid sequence together with its V-J genes. Clonal expansion, Shannon diversity and CDR3 relatedness were evaluated with VDJtools (CalcPairwiseDistances, ClusterSamples), while phylogenetic trees were built in CLCbio workbench. A clone was classed as expanded if it had 8 or more unique UMIs, a cutoff based on coefficient-of-variation modelling across technical triplicates. The raw public data were reprocessed by TCRdb itself: fastp quality trimming at Q25, MiXCR clonotype calling, in-frame beta chains only. When rows share a CDR3 protein, they turn into one entry using the most common DNA and genes. TCRdb, not the authors, supplied the V and J calls. This sample is represented by roughly 62,000 distinct CDR3 sequences; around 5.2% of them were singletons. The top ten constitute 3.4% of the sample.

The clonotype was recovered from a woman in her 50s with multiple sclerosis. The rearranged segments are TRBV11-2 and TRBJ2-3; 9 central bases correspond to TRBD2. Sequenced input: PBMCs. The CDR3 amino acid sequence is: CASSLDRGAGGGHTQYF. The nucleotide sequence reads TGTGCCAGCAGCTTAGATCGGGGAGCGGGGGGCGGACATACGCAGTATTTT.